This T cell receptor beta chain originates from a study of post-analysis software for immune sequencing data. CDR1 is SQVTM and CDR2 is ANQGSEA in the germline V gene. This CDR3 is built from 13 residues. V shed 6 bases and J shed 1 base, with 10 bases lying between them. About this clonotype: What it binds is unknown.

Study outcomes and limitations: About 5 TRBV segments were more frequent in patients than controls; TRBV5-6, TRBV5-1 and TRBV20-1 belonged to this group.

Unique molecular identifiers were carried by the TCR beta cDNA libraries. TCRdb itself ran the PCR reads through MiXCR, one entry per CDR3 protein. The sample lists under 900,000 distinct CDR3 sequences, approximately 57% occurring once. The V gene is TRBV29-1, the J gene TRBJ2-1; D gene unclear. The receptor was isolated from a girl aged 5 to 17 with multiple sclerosis. The specimen was blood. The CDR3 reads CSVEAPSYNEQFF. CDR3 DNA sequence: TGCAGCGTAGAGGCCCCGTCCTACAATGAGCAGTTCTTC.